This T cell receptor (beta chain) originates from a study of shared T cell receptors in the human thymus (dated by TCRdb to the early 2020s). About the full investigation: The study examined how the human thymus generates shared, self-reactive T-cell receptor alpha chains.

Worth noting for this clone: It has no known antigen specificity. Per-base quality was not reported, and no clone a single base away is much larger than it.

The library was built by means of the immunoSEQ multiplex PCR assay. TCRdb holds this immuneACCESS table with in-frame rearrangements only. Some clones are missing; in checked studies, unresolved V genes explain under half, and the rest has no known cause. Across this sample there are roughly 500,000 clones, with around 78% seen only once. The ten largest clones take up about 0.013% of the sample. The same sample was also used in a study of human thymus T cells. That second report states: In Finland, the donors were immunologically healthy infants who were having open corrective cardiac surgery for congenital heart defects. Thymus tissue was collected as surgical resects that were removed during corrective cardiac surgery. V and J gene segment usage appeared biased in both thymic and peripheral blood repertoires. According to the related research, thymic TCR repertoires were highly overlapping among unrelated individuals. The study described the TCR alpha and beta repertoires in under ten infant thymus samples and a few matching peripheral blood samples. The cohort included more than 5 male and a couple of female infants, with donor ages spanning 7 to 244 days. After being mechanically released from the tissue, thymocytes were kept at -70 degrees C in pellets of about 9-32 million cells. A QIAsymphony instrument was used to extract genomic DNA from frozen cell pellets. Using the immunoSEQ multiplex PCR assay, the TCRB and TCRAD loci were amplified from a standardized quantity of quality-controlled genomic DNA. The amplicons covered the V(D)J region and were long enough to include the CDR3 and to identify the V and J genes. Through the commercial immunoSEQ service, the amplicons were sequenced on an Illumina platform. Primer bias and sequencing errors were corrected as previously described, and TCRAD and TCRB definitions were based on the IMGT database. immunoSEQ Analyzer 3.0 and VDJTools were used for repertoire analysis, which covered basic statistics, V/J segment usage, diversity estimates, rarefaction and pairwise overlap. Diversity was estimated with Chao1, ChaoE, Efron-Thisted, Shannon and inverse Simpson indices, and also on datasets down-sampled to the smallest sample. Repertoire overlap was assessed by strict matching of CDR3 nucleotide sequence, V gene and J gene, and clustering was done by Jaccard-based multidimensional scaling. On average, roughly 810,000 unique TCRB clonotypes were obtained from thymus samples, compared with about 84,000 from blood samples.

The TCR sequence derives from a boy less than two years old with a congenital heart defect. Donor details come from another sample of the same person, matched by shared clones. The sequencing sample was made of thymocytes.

The CDR3 protein is CASSQTGGGEKLFF. The DNA reads TGTGCCAGCAGCCAGACAGGGGGCGGTGAAAAACTGTTTTTT. Recombination linked TRBV7-2 to TRBJ1-4, with TRBD1 matching 10 junction bases. Taken from the germline V gene, the CDR1 and CDR2 loops are SGHTA and FQGNSA. The CDR3 contains 14 residues, cysteine and phenylalanine counted. Only CDR3 DNA remains: 42 bases, in frame from the first base. Germline trimming amounts to 5 bases on V and 7 bases on J, with 4 as the count of junction bases outside the gene matches.